The subject of this entry is one TCR beta chain. The target antigen is unknown. Regulatory T cells were selected from positively selected CD4+ cells using anti-CD25 beads. T cell subsets were isolated with magnetic beads coated with subset-specific monoclonal antibodies. From mRNA, alpha and beta CDR3 regions were amplified using semiquantitative ARM-PCR. Tagged nested gene-specific primers were used first, then communal superprimers amplified exponentially. MiXCR, run by TCRdb on the multiplex PCR reads, gives a single entry per CDR3 protein. There are fewer than 15,000 distinct CDR3 sequences in the sample; over 45% occur only once, and roughly 2% lies in the top ten. The data derive from a study of relationships among human T cell subsets. Study observations and caveats: Many CDR3s were shared across Th1, Th2 and regulatory subsets.

V was cut by 3 bases and J by 12 bases, with 11 bases left in between. The CDR3 covers 11 residues. CDR1 and CDR2 from the germline V gene are SGHAT and FQNNGV. The sample was Tregs sorted from blood. The receptor was derived from a man in his forties in good health. The chain uses TRBV11-2 and TRBJ1-1; D possibly corresponds to TRBD1 (6 bases). In nucleotides, the CDR3 is TGTGCCAGCAGCTTCAGGGGTGGGACTTTCTTT. It translates to CASSFRGGTFF.